Described below is a single T cell receptor beta chain sequence and its context. No antigen is known for it. This sample was included in a study of CD8+CD57+ T cells in acquired aplastic anemia. Study at large: Mean DNA quantity obtained from sorted CD4+ and CD8+ cells was about 3 ug.

V was pared by 11 bases and J by 5 bases, with 12 bases between. Germline CDR1 MDHEN, CDR2 SYDVKM. This CDR3 contains 11 residues. It was patients with CD8+CD57+ cell expansion by flow cytometry who were chosen for sequencing. Patients had undergone no therapy by the time their blood was sampled. General study findings and limits: It was found that fewer than 35 CD8+ CDR3 sequences were shared between patients and controls.

Profiling that covered TCR beta VDJ and CDR3 relied on genomic DNA as its template. TCRdb re-derived calls from the reads in MiXCR, one entry per CDR3 protein. The data hold 150,000 to 200,000 distinct CDR3 sequences, with approximately 48% observed a single time. The receptor comes from a human donor with aplastic anemia. The chain employs TRBV28 and TRBJ1-1; D is unclear. The specimen sequenced was sorted CD4+, CD8+, or CD8+CD57+ T cells (not recorded which) from PBMCs. CDR3 region: CAVSWRTEAFF. The CDR3 region has the DNA TGTGCCGTCAGTTGGAGGACTGAAGCTTTCTTT.